Detailed here is one T cell receptor (beta chain). Some clones are missing from TCRdb's copy, which holds only in-frame ones; the method was immunoSEQ multiplex PCR. The table shows roughly 280,000 clones, with 80% to 90% occurring only once. This entry comes from a study of blood T cell repertoires in COVID-19. The CDR3 runs 15 residues. Germline V gives CDR1 SGHRS, CDR2 YFSETQ. Trimming shortened V by 1 base and J by 0 bases, and 7 bases separated the two germline ends. J is TRBJ2-2 and V is TRBV5-1, with D hard to call. The sequencing input was peripheral blood. The receptor comes from a woman in her seventies with acute or convalescent COVID-19. The CDR3 sequence is CASSLSPANTGELFF. The CDR3 coding sequence is TGCGCCAGCAGCTTGTCACCAGCGAACACCGGGGAGCTGTTTTTT. Looking up the rest from reference TRBV5-1 and TRBJ2-2 gives the full variable domain: KAGVTQTPRYLIKTRGQQVTLSCSPISGHRSVSWYQQTPGQGLQFLFEYFSETQRNKGNFPGRFSGRQFSNSRSEMNVSTLELGDSALYLCASSLSPANTGELFFGEGSRLTVL.